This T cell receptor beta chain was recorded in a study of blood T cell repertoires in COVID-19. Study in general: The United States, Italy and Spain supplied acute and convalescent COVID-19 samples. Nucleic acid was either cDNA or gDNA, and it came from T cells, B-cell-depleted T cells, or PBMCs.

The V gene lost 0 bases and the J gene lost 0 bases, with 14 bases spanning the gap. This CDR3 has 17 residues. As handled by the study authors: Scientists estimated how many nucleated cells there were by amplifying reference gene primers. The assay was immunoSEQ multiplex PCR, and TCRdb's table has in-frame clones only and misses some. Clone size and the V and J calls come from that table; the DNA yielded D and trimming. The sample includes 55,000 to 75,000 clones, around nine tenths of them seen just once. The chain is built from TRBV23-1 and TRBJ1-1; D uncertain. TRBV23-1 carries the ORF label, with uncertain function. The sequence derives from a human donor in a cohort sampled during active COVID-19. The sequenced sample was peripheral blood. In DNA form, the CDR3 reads TGCGCCAGCAGTCAATCGTTTGGGCAGCAAATGAACACTGAAGCTTTCTTT. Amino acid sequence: CASSQSFGQQMNTEAFF.